The 21 T cell receptor beta chains presented below share a single source sample, sequenced in a study of early T cells in non-severe SARS-CoV-2 infection. TCRdb called the 5' RACE reads again in MiXCR, with one record for every CDR3 protein. This sample has 70,000 to 90,000 distinct CDR3 sequences, with roughly 12% found just once. Input material: whole blood. Every receptor here comes from an adult who was a healthcare worker with PCR-confirmed SARS-CoV-2 infection or an uninfected control (not recorded which).

A word on this clonotype: This may be a read error: a much more frequent sequence differs by one nucleotide. V usage is TRBV28 and J usage is TRBJ2-3; TRBD2 aligns across 11 bases. CDR3 length equals 17 residues. Germline V gene lookup returns CDR1 MDHEN and CDR2 SYDVKM. CDR3 sequence reads: CASSSATSGKSTDMQYF. The CDR3 DNA sequence: TGTGCCAGCAGTTCCGCGACTAGCGGGAAGAGCACAGATATGCAGTATTTT.

This clonotype was seen only a few times. The CDR3 sequence is CASMVGSSYNEQFF. CDR3 in DNA: TGCGCCAGCATGGTGGGGAGCTCCTACAATGAGCAGTTCTTC. The V gene is TRBV10-2, the J gene TRBJ2-1; a possible D gene is TRBD2 (5 bases). The CDR3 has 14 amino acids. V lost 7 bases and J 0 bases, leaving 10 bases between the germline ends. Germline V gene data show CDR1 as WSHSY and CDR2 as SAAADI.

The chain joins TRBV12-3 or TRBV12-4 to TRBJ1-5; D perhaps matches TRBD1 (5 bases). The V and J ends lost 5 bases and 3 bases respectively, with 20 bases between them. The length of the CDR3 is 17 residues. This chain's CDR3 is CASSPGGRGVNNQPQHF. DNA for the CDR3: TGTGCCAGCAGTCCGGGGGGGAGAGGAGTAAACAATCAGCCCCAGCATTTT.

V and J are TRBV27 and TRBJ2-1; D is unresolved. The CDR3 contains 13 residues. In germline, CDR1 is MNHEY, CDR2 SMNVEV (reference sequence). V lost 7 bases, J lost 6 bases, and 13 bases lay in between. As DNA, the CDR3 is TGTGCCAGCATTGCGAGCAGGCGCAATGAGCAGTTCTTC. Amino acid sequence: CASIASRRNEQFF.

V usage is TRBV4-1 and J usage is TRBJ2-1; D gene unclear. CDR1 and CDR2 (germline): MGHRA, YSYEKL. This CDR3 has 13 residues. The V gene lost 1 base and the J gene lost 10 bases, with 11 bases spanning the gap. The CDR3 sequence is CASSQAVTREQFF. The CDR3 DNA reads as TGCGCCAGCAGCCAAGCGGTGACTCGGGAGCAGTTCTTC.

The sample holds many counts of this clonotype. This chain uses TRBV11-2 with TRBJ2-3, with 8 bases aligning to TRBD2. CDR1 and CDR2 from the germline V gene are SGHAT and FQNNGV. With V trimmed by 5 bases and J by 5 bases, 6 bases remained unmatched. The CDR3 sequence is 14 residues long. The CDR3 spells CASSLTGGVDTQYF. The CDR3 coding sequence is TGTGCCAGCAGCCTAACCGGGGGGGTAGATACGCAGTATTTT.

This chain links TRBV6-1 with TRBJ1-5; D not resolved. The length of the CDR3 is 14 residues. V dropped 5 bases and J dropped 7 bases, with 15 bases sitting between them. Germline CDR1 is MNHNS and CDR2 is SASEGT. DNA for the CDR3: TGTGCCAGCAGTTTGTGGGGTTCTGGACAGCCCCAGCATTTT. It codes for CASSLWGSGQPQHF.

The genes are TRBV28 and TRBJ1-4; 11 positions match TRBD1. The CDR3 runs 17 residues. The V gene end was trimmed by 5 bases and the J gene end by 0 bases; junction bases not matched to a gene: 5. Germline CDR1 reads MDHEN; CDR2 reads SYDVKM. This chain's CDR3 is CASSTPGQGATNEKLFF. DNA for the CDR3: TGTGCCAGCAGTACGCCGGGACAGGGGGCAACTAATGAAAAACTGTTTTTT. The entire variable domain, with the rest obtained from reference TRBV28 and TRBJ1-4, is as follows: DVKVTQSSRYLVKRTGEKVFLECVQDMDHENMFWYRQDPGLGLRLIYFSYDVKMKEKGDIPEGYSVSREKKERFSLILESASTNQTSMYLCASSTPGQGATNEKLFFGSGTQLSVL.

The chain joins TRBV7-9 to TRBJ2-3; possibly TRBD1 for D (6 bases). The V and J ends lost 1 base and 1 base respectively, with 12 bases between them. Per the germline V gene, CDR1 is SEHNR and CDR2 is FQNEAQ (reference sequence). The CDR3 totals 16 residues. The CDR3 nucleotides are TGTGCCAGCAGCTTAGGGACAGTCCTGCGCACAGATACGCAGTATTTT. This codes for CASSLGTVLRTDTQYF.

V and J are TRBV6-1 and TRBJ2-7; 8 bases line up with TRBD1. Germline CDR1 is MNHNS and CDR2 is SASEGT. Losses at the gene ends were 5 bases for V and 6 bases for J; bases not matched to a gene: 9. This CDR3 is 14 amino acids long. The CDR3 region has the DNA TGTGCCAGCAGTCTGCGGACAGGGAGGCTCGAGCAGTACTTC. Its translation: CASSLRTGRLEQYF.

This clonotype was seen a few times. This rearrangement joins TRBV20-1 to TRBJ1-2; D is uncertain. The CDR3 consists of 15 residues. Trimming cost V 4 bases and J 8 bases, with 23 bases left between them. CDR1 is DFQATT, CDR2 SNEGSKA, per germline (reference sequence). The CDR3 sequence: CSATPIVGWAYGYTF. The CDR3 nucleotides read TGCAGTGCTACTCCAATAGTCGGCTGGGCCTACGGCTACACCTTC.

This clonotype appeared a few times. CDR3 nucleotide sequence: TGTGCCAGCAGTTCGGCGGGATCCTACGAGCAGTACTTC. It is translated as CASSSAGSYEQYF. J is TRBJ2-7 and V is TRBV25-1, with D possibly TRBD2 on 6 matching bases. The V end was cut by 5 bases, the J end by 1 base, with 9 bases between. The CDR3 has 13 residues. Germline loops: CDR1 MGHDK, CDR2 SYGVNS.

The chain's CDR3 is CASSLSIIDSYEQYF. The CDR3 DNA is TGTGCCAGCAGTTTATCGATTATTGACTCCTACGAGCAGTACTTC. The genes are TRBV27 and TRBJ2-7; no clear D gene. The CDR3 covers 15 residues. CDR1 and CDR2 (germline): MNHEY, SMNVEV (reference sequence). The V end was cut by 0 bases, the J end by 0 bases, with 9 bases between.

The V call is TRBV7-2, the J call TRBJ2-7, with D unresolved. V lost 3 bases, J lost 7 bases, and 13 bases lay in between. Per the germline V gene, CDR1 is SGHTA and CDR2 is FQGNSA. The CDR3 covers 13 residues. CDR3 protein: CASSFGENGEQYF. CDR3 DNA: TGTGCCAGCAGCTTTGGCGAGAATGGGGAGCAGTACTTC.

This clonotype was counted only a few times. The CDR3 DNA reads as TGTGCCAGCAGCTCTGACTGGAACAGACGCACAGATACGCAGTATTTT. It codes for CASSSDWNRRTDTQYF. The chain links TRBV7-2 to TRBJ2-3; no reliable D call. V was shortened by 4 bases and J by 1 base, with 15 bases between the two germline ends. Germline lookup yields CDR1 SGHTA and CDR2 FQGNSA. CDR3 length: 16 amino acids.

The CDR3 loop reads CASSQEDGRAGGNSPLHF. DNA for the CDR3: TGCGCCAGCAGCCAAGAGGACGGCCGGGCAGGGGGTAATTCACCCCTCCACTTT. V gene TRBV4-1 combines with J gene TRBJ1-6; 7 bases align to TRBD1. The CDR3 spans 18 residues. The germline CDR1 and CDR2 sequences are MGHRA and YSYEKL. V gave up 0 bases and J gave up 6 bases; unmatched junction bases: 11.

At least ten counts were recorded for this clonotype. The J gene is TRBJ2-4, the V gene TRBV29-1; tentatively, D is TRBD2 (5 bases). The CDR3 is made up of 14 amino acids. V was cut by 7 bases and J by 0 bases, with 13 bases left in between. From germline, CDR1 is SQVTM and CDR2 ANQGSEA. The CDR3 loop reads CSAAGDLAKNIQYF. The CDR3 DNA reads as TGCAGCGCCGCGGGCGATTTAGCCAAAAACATTCAGTACTTC.

The rearrangement joins TRBV12-3 or TRBV12-4 to TRBJ2-3, with D possibly TRBD1 on 5 matching bases. Deletions cut 3 bases from V and 6 bases from J, with 7 bases between. CDR3 size: 12 residues. The DNA for the CDR3 is TGTGCCAGCAGTTTCAGGGTGGATACGCAGTATTTT. Residues: CASSFRVDTQYF.

This clonotype turned up a few times. V and J are TRBV11-2 and TRBJ1-1; no definite D call. CDR3 length: 14 amino acids. Deletions cut 1 base from V and 0 bases from J, with 6 bases between. Germline loops: CDR1 SGHAT, CDR2 FQNNGV. The DNA for the CDR3 is TGTGCCAGCAGCTTAGCAGACATGAACACTGAAGCTTTCTTT. It specifies CASSLADMNTEAFF.

This clonotype was observed a handful of times. The chain joins TRBV29-1 to TRBJ2-2, with 7 positions matching TRBD1. The V gene end was trimmed by 4 bases and the J gene end by 4 bases; junction bases not matched to a gene: 6. CDR1 is SQVTM, CDR2 ANQGSEA, per germline. CDR3 length equals 14 residues. This chain's CDR3 is CSVGQGGGTGELFF. CDR3 sequence (DNA): TGCAGCGTTGGACAGGGCGGTGGCACCGGGGAGCTGTTTTTT.

This clonotype turned up a few times. The chain uses TRBV5-1 and TRBJ2-5; no clear D gene. V was cut by 4 bases and J by 4 bases, with 14 bases left in between. Per germline, CDR1 SGHRS and CDR2 YFSETQ. The CDR3 has 14 amino acids. DNA for the CDR3: TGCGCCAGCAGCCCATATCATCCGCGAGAGACCCAGTACTTC. The encoded protein is CASSPYHPRETQYF. The whole variable domain, filled in from reference TRBV5-1 and TRBJ2-5, reads KAGVTQTPRYLIKTRGQQVTLSCSPISGHRSVSWYQQTPGQGLQFLFEYFSETQRNKGNFPGRFSGRQFSNSRSEMNVSTLELGDSALYLCASSPYHPRETQYFGPGTRLLVL.